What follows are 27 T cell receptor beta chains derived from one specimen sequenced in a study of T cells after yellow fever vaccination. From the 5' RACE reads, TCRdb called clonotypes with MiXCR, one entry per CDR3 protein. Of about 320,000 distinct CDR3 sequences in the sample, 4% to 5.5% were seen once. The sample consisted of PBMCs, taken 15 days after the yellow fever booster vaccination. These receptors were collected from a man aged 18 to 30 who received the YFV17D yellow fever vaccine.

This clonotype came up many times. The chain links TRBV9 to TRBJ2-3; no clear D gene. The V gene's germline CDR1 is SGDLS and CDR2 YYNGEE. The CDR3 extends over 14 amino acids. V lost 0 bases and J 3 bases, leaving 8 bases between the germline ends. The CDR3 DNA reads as TGTGCCAGCAGCGTAGTATCATTTACAGATACGCAGTATTTT. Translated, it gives CASSVVSFTDTQYF. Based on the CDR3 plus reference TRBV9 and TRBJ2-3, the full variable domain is DSGVTQTPKHLITATGQRVTLRCSPRSGDLSVYWYQQSLDQGLQFLIQYYNGEERAKGNILERFSAQQFPDLHSELNLSSLELGDSALYFCASSVVSFTDTQYFGPGTRLTVL.

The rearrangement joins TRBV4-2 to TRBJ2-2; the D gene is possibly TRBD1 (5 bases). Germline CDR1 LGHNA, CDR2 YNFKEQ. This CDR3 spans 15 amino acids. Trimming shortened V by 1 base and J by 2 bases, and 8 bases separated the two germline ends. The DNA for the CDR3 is TGTGCCAGCAGCCAAGGGACACTTAACACCGGGGAGCTGTTTTTT. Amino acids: CASSQGTLNTGELFF.

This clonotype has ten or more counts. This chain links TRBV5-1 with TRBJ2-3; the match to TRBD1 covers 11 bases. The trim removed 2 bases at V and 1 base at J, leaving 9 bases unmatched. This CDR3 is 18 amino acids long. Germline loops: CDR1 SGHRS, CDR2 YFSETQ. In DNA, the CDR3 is TGCGCCAGCAGCTTCGGACAGGGGGCAGAATTCGGCACAGATACGCAGTATTTT. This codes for CASSFGQGAEFGTDTQYF. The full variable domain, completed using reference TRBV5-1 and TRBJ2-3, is KAGVTQTPRYLIKTRGQQVTLSCSPISGHRSVSWYQQTPGQGLQFLFEYFSETQRNKGNFPGRFSGRQFSNSRSEMNVSTLELGDSALYLCASSFGQGAEFGTDTQYFGPGTRLTVL.

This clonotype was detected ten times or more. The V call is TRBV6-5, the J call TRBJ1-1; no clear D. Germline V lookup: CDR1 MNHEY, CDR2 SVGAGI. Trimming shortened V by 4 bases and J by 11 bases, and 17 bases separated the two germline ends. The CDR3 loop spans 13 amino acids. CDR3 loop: CASSSRRPFGAFF. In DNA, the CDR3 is TGTGCCAGCAGTTCCCGGAGACCCTTTGGGGCTTTCTTT.

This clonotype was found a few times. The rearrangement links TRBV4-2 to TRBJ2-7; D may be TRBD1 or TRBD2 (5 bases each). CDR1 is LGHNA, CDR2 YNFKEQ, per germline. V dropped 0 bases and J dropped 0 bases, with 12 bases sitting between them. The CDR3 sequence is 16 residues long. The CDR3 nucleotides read TGTGCCAGCAGCCAAGATGAGGGGCGGAGCTCCTACGAGCAGTACTTC. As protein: CASSQDEGRSSYEQYF.

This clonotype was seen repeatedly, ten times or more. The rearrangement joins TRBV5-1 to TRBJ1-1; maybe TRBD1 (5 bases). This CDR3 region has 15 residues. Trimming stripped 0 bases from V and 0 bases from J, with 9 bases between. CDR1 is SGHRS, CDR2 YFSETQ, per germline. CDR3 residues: CASSLGGLMNTEAFF. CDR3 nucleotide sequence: TGCGCCAGCAGCTTGGGGGGCCTTATGAACACTGAAGCTTTCTTT.

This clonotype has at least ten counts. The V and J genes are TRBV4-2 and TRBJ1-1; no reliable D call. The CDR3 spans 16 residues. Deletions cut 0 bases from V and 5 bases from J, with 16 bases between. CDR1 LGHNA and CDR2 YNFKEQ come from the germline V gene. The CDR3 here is CASSQDGKAPGTEAFF. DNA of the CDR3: TGTGCCAGCAGCCAAGATGGAAAGGCCCCCGGGACTGAAGCTTTCTTT.

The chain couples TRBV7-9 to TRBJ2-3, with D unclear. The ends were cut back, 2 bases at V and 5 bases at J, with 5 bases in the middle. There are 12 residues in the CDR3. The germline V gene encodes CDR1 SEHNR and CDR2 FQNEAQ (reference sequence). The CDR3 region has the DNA TGTGCCAGCAGCTTATCTATAGATACGCAGTATTTT. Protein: CASSLSIDTQYF.

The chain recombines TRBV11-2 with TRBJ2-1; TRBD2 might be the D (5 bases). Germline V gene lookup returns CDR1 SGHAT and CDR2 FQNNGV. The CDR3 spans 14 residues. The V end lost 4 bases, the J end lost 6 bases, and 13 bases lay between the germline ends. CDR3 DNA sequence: TGTGCCAGCAGCTCCTTATCTGGAGGCAATGAGCAGTTCTTC. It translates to CASSSLSGGNEQFF. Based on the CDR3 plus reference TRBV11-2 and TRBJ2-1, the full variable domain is EAGVAQSPRYKIIEKRQSVAFWCNPISGHATLYWYQQILGQGPKLLIQFQNNGVVDDSQLPKDRFSAERLKGVDSTLKIQPAKLEDSAVYLCASSSLSGGNEQFFGPGTRLTVL.

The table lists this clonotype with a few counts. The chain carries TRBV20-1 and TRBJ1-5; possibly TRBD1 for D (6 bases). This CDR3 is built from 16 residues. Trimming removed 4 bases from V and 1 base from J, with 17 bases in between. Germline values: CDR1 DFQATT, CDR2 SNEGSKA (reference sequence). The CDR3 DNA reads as TGCAGTGCTACCACCCACCAGGGGAAGAGCAATCAGCCCCAGCATTTT. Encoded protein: CSATTHQGKSNQPQHF.

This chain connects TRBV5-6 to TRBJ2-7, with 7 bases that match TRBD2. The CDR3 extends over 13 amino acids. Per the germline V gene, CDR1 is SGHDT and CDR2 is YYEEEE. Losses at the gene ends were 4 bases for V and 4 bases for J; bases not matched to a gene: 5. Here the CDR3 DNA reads TGTGCCAGCAGCGTGCGGGGGAGTTACGAGCAGTACGTC. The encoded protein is CASSVRGSYEQYV.

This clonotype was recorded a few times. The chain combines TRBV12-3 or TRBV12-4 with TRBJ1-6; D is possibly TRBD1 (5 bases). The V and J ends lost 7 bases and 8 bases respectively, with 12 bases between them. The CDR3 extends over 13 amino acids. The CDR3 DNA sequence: TGTGCCAGCAAGTTGGTCAGGGATTCACCCCTCCACTTT. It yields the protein CASKLVRDSPLHF.

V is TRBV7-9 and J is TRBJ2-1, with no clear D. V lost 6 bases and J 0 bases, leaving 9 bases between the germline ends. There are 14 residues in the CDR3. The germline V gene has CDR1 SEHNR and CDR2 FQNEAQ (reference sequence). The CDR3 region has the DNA TGTGCCAGCAGAGCGCCGAGCTCCTACAATGAGCAGTTCTTC. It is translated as CASRAPSSYNEQFF.

As DNA, the CDR3 is TGCAGTGCTAGGGCCCCTTACCGGGACAGGGCTAACTATGGCTACACCTTC. Residues: CSARAPYRDRANYGYTF. The chain uses TRBV20-1 and TRBJ1-2, with TRBD1 identical over 9 bases. J gave up 0 bases and V 3 bases, and 11 bases lay outside the gene matches. In germline, CDR1 is DFQATT, CDR2 SNEGSKA (reference sequence). This CDR3 comprises 17 residues.

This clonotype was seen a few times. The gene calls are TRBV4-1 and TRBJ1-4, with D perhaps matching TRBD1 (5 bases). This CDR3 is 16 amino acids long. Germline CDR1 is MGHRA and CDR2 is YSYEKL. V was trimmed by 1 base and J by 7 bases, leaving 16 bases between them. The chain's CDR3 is CASSQAMRGDGEKLFF. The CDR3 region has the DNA TGCGCCAGCAGCCAAGCAATGAGGGGTGATGGTGAAAAACTGTTTTTT.

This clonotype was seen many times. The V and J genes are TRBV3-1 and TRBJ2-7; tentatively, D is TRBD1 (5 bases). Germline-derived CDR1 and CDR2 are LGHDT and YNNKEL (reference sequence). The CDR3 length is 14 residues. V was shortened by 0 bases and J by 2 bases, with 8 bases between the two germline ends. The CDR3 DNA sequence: TGTGCCAGCAGCCAAGATCCAGGGCCCTACGAGCAGTACTTC. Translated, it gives CASSQDPGPYEQYF.

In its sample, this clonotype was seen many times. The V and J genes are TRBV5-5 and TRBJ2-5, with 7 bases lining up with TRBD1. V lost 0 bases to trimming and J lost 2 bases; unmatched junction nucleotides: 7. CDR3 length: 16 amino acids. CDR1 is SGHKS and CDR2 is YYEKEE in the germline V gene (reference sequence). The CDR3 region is CASSLEGASRQETQYF. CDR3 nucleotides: TGTGCCAGCAGCTTGGAGGGGGCTAGCCGACAAGAGACCCAGTACTTC.

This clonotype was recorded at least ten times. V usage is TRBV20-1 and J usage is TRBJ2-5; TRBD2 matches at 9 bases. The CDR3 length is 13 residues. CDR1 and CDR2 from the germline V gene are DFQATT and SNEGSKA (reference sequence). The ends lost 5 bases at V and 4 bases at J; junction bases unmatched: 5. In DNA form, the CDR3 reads TGCAGTGCTGGGCCTAGCGGGGTAGAGACCCAGTACTTC. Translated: CSAGPSGVETQYF.

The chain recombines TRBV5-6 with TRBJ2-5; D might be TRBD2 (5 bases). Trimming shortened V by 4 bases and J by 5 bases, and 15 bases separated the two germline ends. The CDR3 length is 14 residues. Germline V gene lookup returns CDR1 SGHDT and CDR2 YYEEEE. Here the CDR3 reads CASSPTWRGETQYF. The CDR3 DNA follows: TGTGCCAGCAGCCCGACGTGGAGAGGGGAGACCCAGTACTTC.

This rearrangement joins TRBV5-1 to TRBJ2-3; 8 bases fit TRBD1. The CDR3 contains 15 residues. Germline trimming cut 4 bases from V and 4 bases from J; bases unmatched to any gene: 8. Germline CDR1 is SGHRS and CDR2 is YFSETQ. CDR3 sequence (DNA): TGCGCCAGCAGCACGGGACAGGTTCGCGCAGATACGCAGTATTTT. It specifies CASSTGQVRADTQYF.

This CDR3 reads CASSETGGPGNEQFF. The DNA of the CDR3 is TGTGCCAGCAGTGAAACTGGGGGGCCGGGCAATGAGCAGTTCTTC. The chain recombines TRBV25-1 with TRBJ2-1; the D call may be TRBD1 or TRBD2 (6 bases each). Germline lookup yields CDR1 MGHDK and CDR2 SYGVNS. With 2 bases removed from V and 6 bases from J, the gap between germline ends came to 14 bases. CDR3 length: 15 residues.

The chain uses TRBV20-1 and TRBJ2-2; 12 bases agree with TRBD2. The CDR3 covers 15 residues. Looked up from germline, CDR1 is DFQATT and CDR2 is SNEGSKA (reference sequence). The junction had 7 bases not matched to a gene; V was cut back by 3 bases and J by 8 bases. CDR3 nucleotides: TGCAGTGCTAGCCCCGTACTAGCGGGGGGTGGGGAGCTGTTTTTT. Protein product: CSASPVLAGGGELFF.

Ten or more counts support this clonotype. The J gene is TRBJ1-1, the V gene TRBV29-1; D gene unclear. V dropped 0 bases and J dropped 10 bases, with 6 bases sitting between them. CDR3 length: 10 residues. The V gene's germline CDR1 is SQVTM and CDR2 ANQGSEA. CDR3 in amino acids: CSVEEGAAFF. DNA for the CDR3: TGCAGCGTTGAAGAGGGAGCAGCTTTCTTT. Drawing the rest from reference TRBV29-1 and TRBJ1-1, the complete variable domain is SAVISQKPSRDICQRGTSLTIQCQVDSQVTMMFWYRQQPGQSLTLIATANQGSEATYESGFVIDKFPISRPNLTFSTLTVSNMSPEDSSIYLCSVEEGAAFFGQGTRLTVV.

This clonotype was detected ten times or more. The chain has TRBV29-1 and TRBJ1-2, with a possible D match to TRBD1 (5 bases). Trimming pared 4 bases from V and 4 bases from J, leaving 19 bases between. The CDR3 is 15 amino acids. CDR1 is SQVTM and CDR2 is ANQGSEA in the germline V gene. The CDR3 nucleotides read TGCAGCGTTGGCCTCAAAGGTGTGACAGTCTATGGCTACACCTTC. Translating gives CSVGLKGVTVYGYTF.

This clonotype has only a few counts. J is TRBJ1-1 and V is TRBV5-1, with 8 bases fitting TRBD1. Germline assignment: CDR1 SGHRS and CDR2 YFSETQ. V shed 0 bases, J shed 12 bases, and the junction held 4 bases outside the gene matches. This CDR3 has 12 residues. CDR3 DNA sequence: TGCGCCAGCAGCTTGGACAGGGGGTCGACTTTCTTT. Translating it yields CASSLDRGSTFF.

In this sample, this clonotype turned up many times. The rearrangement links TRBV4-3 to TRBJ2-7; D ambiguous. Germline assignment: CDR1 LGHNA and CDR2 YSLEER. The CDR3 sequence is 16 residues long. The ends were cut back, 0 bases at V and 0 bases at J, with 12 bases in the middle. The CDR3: CASSQESVPGSYEQYF. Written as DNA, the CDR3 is TGCGCCAGCAGCCAAGAAAGCGTCCCGGGCTCCTACGAGCAGTACTTC.

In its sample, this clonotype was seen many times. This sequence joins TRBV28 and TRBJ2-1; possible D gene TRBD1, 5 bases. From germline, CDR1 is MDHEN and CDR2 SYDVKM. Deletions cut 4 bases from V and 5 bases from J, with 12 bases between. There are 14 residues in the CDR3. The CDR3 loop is CASSSRQGNNEQFF. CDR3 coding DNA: TGTGCCAGCAGTTCCCGGCAGGGAAACAATGAGCAGTTCTTC.